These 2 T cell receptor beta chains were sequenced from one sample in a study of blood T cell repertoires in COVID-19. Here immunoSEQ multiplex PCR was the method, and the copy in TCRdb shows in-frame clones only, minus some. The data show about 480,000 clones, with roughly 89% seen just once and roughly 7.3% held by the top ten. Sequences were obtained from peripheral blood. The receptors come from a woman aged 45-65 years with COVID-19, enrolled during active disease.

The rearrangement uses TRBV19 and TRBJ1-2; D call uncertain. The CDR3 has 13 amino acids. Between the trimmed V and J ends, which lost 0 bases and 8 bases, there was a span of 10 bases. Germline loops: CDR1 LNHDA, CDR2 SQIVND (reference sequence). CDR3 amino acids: CASSIEPREGYTF. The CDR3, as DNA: TGTGCCAGTAGTATAGAGCCACGCGAGGGCTACACCTTC.

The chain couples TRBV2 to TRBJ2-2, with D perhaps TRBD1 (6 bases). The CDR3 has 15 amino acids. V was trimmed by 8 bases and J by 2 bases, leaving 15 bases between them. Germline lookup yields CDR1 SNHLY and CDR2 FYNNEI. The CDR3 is CASRQRTANTGELFF. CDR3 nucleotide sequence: TGTGCCAGCCGTCAAAGGACAGCCAACACCGGGGAGCTGTTTTTT.